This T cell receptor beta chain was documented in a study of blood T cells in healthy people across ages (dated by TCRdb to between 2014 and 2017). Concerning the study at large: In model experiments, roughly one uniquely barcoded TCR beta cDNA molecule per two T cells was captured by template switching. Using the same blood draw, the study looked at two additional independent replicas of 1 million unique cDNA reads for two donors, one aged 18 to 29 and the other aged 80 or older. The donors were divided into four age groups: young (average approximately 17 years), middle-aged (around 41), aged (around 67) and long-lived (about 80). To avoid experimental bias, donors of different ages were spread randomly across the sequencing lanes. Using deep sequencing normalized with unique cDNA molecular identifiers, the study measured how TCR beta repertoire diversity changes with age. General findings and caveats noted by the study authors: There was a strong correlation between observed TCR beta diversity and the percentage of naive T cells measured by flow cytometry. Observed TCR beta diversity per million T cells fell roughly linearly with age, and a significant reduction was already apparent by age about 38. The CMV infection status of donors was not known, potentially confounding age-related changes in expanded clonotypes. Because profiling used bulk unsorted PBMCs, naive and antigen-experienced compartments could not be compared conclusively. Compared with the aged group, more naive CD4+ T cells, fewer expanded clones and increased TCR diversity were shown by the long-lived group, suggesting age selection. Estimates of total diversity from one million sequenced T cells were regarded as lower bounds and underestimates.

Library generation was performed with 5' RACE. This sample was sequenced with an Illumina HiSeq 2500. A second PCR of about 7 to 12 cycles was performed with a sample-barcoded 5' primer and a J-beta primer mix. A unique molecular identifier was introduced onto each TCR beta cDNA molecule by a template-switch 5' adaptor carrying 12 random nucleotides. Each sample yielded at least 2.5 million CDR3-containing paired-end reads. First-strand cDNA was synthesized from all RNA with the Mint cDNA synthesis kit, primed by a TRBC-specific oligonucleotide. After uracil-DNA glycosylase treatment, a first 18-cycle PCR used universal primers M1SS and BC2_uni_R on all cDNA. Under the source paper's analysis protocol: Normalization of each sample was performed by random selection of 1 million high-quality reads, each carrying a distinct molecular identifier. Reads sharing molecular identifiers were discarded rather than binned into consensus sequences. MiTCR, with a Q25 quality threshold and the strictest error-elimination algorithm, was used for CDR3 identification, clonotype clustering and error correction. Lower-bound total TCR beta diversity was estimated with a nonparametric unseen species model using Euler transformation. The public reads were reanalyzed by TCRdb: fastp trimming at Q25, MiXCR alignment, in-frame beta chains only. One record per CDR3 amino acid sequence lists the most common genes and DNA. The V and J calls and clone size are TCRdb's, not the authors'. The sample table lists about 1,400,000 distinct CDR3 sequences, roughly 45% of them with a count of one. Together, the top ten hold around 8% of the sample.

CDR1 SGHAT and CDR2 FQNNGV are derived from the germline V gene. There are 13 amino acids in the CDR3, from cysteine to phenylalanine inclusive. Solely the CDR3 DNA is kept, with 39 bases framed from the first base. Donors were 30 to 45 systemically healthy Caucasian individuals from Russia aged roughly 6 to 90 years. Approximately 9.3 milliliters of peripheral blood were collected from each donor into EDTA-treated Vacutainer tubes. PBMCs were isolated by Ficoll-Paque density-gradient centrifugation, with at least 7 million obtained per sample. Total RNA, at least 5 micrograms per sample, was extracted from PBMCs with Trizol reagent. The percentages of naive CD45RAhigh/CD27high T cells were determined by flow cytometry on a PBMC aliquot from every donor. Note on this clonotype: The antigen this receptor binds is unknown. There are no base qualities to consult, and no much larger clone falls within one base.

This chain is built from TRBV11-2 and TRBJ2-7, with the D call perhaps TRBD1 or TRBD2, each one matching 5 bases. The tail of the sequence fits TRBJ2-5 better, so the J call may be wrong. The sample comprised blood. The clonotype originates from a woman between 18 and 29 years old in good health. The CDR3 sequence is CASRQGVRETQYF. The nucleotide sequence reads TGTGCCAGCAGGCAGGGAGTACGAGAGACCCAGTACTTC.